These 27 T cell receptor beta chains were all obtained from the same sample, sequenced in a study of molecular identifiers for immune sequencing clone quantification. TCRdb reprocessed the PCR reads via MiXCR and lists one record per CDR3 protein. In the table there are 550,000 to 750,000 distinct CDR3 sequences, less than 20% of which are singletons. The sequenced sample was naive CD8+ T cells from blood, with Jurkat cell RNA spiked in. Subset here: FACS-sorted CD8+CD4-CCR7+CD45RA+ naive T cells. Every receptor here comes from a human donor in good health. Some libraries in this study had Jurkat cell RNA spiked in.

Regarding this clonotype: A much bigger clone sits one base away, suggesting this may be a read error. V is TRBV2 and J is TRBJ1-1; unclear D gene. Trimming shortened V by 6 bases and J by 4 bases, and 15 bases separated the two germline ends. Germline V gives CDR1 SNHLY, CDR2 FYNNEI. CDR3 length: 14 residues. CDR3 DNA sequence: TGTGCCAGCAGGGAACCCCTAGGAGGCACTGAAGCTTTCTTT. This codes for CASREPLGGTEAFF.

V is TRBV5-6 and J is TRBJ1-5, with a weak D call TRBD1 (6 bases). V lost 2 bases and J 6 bases, leaving 12 bases between the germline ends. The CDR3 has 14 amino acids. Germline V lookup: CDR1 SGHDT, CDR2 YYEEEE. The CDR3, as DNA: TGTGCCAGCAGCTTTGGGAGGGGGGGTCAGCCCCAGCATTTT. As protein: CASSFGRGGQPQHF.

Remarks on this clonotype: Possible read error: a much larger clone is one base away. J is TRBJ1-1 and V is TRBV5-6, with TRBD1 as a possible D gene (5 bases). The CDR3 loop spans 17 amino acids. From germline, CDR1 is SGHDT and CDR2 YYEEEE. CDR3 sequence (DNA): TGTGCCAGCAGCTCCGGATGGCCAGGGATGATGAACGCTGAAGCTTTCTTT. Encoded protein: CASSSGWPGMMNAEAFF.

With respect to this clonotype: A much bigger clone sits one base away, suggesting this may be a read error. The rearrangement joins TRBV12-3 or TRBV12-4 to TRBJ1-1; D gene uncertain. V was cut by 4 bases and J by 0 bases, with 12 bases left in between. CDR3 length equals 15 residues. CDR3 sequence (DNA): TGTGCCAGCAGTTCTTCCCAGACCATGAACACTGAAGCTTTCTTT. Its translation: CASSSSQTMNTEAFF.

This clonotype has ten or more counts. The rearrangement links TRBV9 to TRBJ1-1, with D possibly being TRBD1 (5 bases). Germline lookup yields CDR1 SGDLS and CDR2 YYNGEE. The CDR3 runs 11 residues. V was clipped by 3 bases and J by 12 bases, with 12 bases between them. The CDR3 sequence: CASSAGDESFF. The DNA of the CDR3 is TGTGCCAGCAGCGCGGGGGACGAATCTTTCTTT.

The sample holds many counts of this clonotype. The chain links TRBV7-6 to TRBJ2-1; 10 bases are a match to TRBD1. CDR1 is SGHVS, CDR2 FNYEAQ, per germline. The CDR3 consists of 13 residues. J lost 14 bases, V lost 3 bases, and 7 bases had no gene match. CDR3 DNA: TGTGCCAGCAGCTTGACAGGGGGCCCTATCGAGTTCTTC. Translation: CASSLTGGPIEFF. The whole variable domain, remainder taken from reference TRBV7-6 and TRBJ2-1, is GAGVSQSPRYKVTKRGQDVALRCDPISGHVSLYWYRQALGQGPEFLTYFNYEAQQDKSGLPNDRFSAERPEGSISTLTIQRTEQRDSAMYRCASSLTGGPIEFFGPGTRLTVL.

As to this clonotype: The junction shows a germline mismatch at one end, possibly a read error. The rearrangement uses TRBV2 and TRBJ1-5, with D uncertain. The length of the CDR3 is 15 residues. Germline CDR1 and CDR2: SNHLY and FYNNEI. CDR3 in DNA: TGTGCCAGCAGTGAAGGAGTAGTAACCAATCAGCCCCTGCATTTT. Its translation: CASSEGVVTNQPLHF.

Ten or more counts support this clonotype. This chain uses TRBV7-9 with TRBJ1-2; 9 nucleotides line up with TRBD1. The CDR3 covers 14 residues. Germline assignment: CDR1 SEHNR and CDR2 FQNEAQ (reference sequence). Losses at the gene ends were 4 bases for V and 4 bases for J; bases not matched to a gene: 4. CDR3 bases: TGTGCCAGCAGCTCGGACAGGGGACTCTATGGCTACACCTTC. Translated: CASSSDRGLYGYTF.

The chain has TRBV7-3 and TRBJ2-2; possibly TRBD2 for D (5 bases). The CDR3 sequence is 14 residues long. V was shortened by 5 bases and J by 4 bases, with 11 bases between the two germline ends. The V gene's germline CDR1 is SGHTA and CDR2 FQGTGA. The CDR3 loop reads CASSQDSTTGELFF. Written as DNA, the CDR3 is TGTGCCAGCAGCCAGGACTCAACCACCGGGGAGCTGTTTTTT. The variable domain in full, completed from reference TRBV7-3 and TRBJ2-2, reads GAGVSQTPSNKVTEKGKYVELRCDPISGHTALYWYRQSLGQGPEFLIYFQGTGAADDSGLPNDRFFAVRPEGSVSTLKIQRTERGDSAVYLCASSQDSTTGELFFGEGSRLTVL.

This clonotype was detected ten times or more. The chain recombines TRBV4-2 with TRBJ2-7; D is uncertain. The CDR3 totals 14 residues. Per germline, CDR1 LGHNA and CDR2 YNFKEQ. V dropped 1 base and J dropped 0 bases, with 7 bases sitting between them. CDR3 protein: CASSQGPNSYEQYF. CDR3 bases: TGTGCCAGCAGCCAAGGACCGAACTCCTACGAGCAGTACTTC.

This clonotype was counted a few times. V gene TRBV9 combines with J gene TRBJ1-1; TRBD1 matches at 7 bases. In germline, CDR1 is SGDLS, CDR2 YYNGEE. J was trimmed by 5 bases and V by 0 bases; bases with no gene match: 13. This CDR3 comprises 17 residues. The CDR3 protein is CASSVAVGRGSGTEAFF. CDR3 nucleotide sequence: TGTGCCAGCAGCGTAGCTGTGGGCAGGGGGAGTGGAACTGAAGCTTTCTTT.

Remarks on this clonotype: This may be a read error: a much more frequent sequence differs by one nucleotide. V gene TRBV7-9 combines with J gene TRBJ1-1; TRBD1 might be the D (6 bases). Germline V lookup: CDR1 SEHNR, CDR2 FQNEAQ (reference sequence). The CDR3 covers 13 residues. Trimming left V 5 bases short and J 10 bases short, with 17 bases between. The DNA for the CDR3 is TGTGCCAGCAGCGAAACAGGGCAATATGGAGCTTTCTTT. Its translation: CASSETGQYGAFF.

At least ten counts were recorded for this clonotype. The chain joins TRBV5-5 to TRBJ2-2; TRBD1 matches at 7 bases. The CDR3 sequence is 14 residues long. Germline V CDR1 and CDR2: SGHKS, YYEKEE (reference sequence). V was pared by 4 bases and J by 3 bases, with 3 bases of the junction left unmatched. This chain's CDR3 is CASSRDSYTGELFF. CDR3 nucleotide sequence: TGTGCCAGCAGCAGGGACAGCTACACCGGGGAGCTGTTTTTT.

This clonotype was seen at least ten times. The chain joins TRBV6-2 or TRBV6-3 to TRBJ1-1, with D perhaps matching TRBD1 (6 bases). The V gene's germline CDR1 is MNHEY and CDR2 SVGEGT. V lost 2 bases, J lost 4 bases, and 8 bases lay in between. CDR3 length: 13 residues. CDR3 loop: CASSYMGATEAFF. The CDR3 nucleotides read TGTGCCAGCAGTTACATGGGGGCCACTGAAGCTTTCTTT.

This clonotype was recorded at least ten times. The chain uses TRBV20-1 and TRBJ2-7; 9 nucleotides line up with TRBD2. The germline V gene encodes CDR1 DFQATT and CDR2 SNEGSKA (reference sequence). The CDR3 is made up of 16 amino acids. V shed 0 bases, J shed 3 bases, and the junction held 9 bases outside the gene matches. The CDR3: CSARDLKASGNYEQYF. Written as DNA, the CDR3 is TGCAGTGCTAGAGATTTGAAGGCTAGCGGGAACTACGAGCAGTACTTC.

This clonotype has a count of ten or more. J is TRBJ1-5 and V is TRBV28; no firm D call. V was pared by 7 bases and J by 1 base, with 20 bases between. CDR1 MDHEN and CDR2 SYDVKM come from the germline V gene. This CDR3 spans 17 amino acids. The CDR3 nucleotides read TGTGCCAGCACCCTCCTACTTCCGGACGGGAGCAATCAGCCCCAGCATTTT. As protein: CASTLLLPDGSNQPQHF.

In its sample, this clonotype was seen a few times. The gene calls are TRBV4-3 and TRBJ1-5; 7 positions agree with TRBD1. The J segment lost 11 bases and the V segment lost 4 bases, leaving 14 bases of the junction unmatched. The CDR3 contains 15 residues. Germline-derived CDR1 and CDR2 are LGHNA and YSLEER. In DNA, the CDR3 is TGCGCCAGCAGCCCCGGGACAGCTACCCTGGGGACCCAGCATTTT. Translated: CASSPGTATLGTQHF.

In this sample, this clonotype turned up many times. The chain employs TRBV28 and TRBJ2-7; 8 positions agree with TRBD2. V was pared by 8 bases and J by 7 bases, with 4 bases of the junction left unmatched. The CDR3 sequence is 11 residues long. Looked up from germline, CDR1 is MDHEN and CDR2 is SYDVKM. The CDR3 nucleotides are TGTGCCAGCGGCGGGGGGAATGAGCAGTACTTC. Its translation: CASGGGNEQYF.

With regard to this clonotype: A clone one base away is much larger, so this may be a read error. V gene TRBV12-3 or TRBV12-4 combines with J gene TRBJ2-2; D may be TRBD2 (6 bases). CDR3 length: 15 amino acids. The CDR3 DNA reads as TGTGCCAGCACCCCGCGGGGCCAAAATTTCGGGGAGCTGGTTTTT. This gives the protein CASTPRGQNFGELVF.

As for this clonotype: A junction boundary mismatches the germline segment, possibly from a read error. The chain links TRBV19 to TRBJ2-7; D is uncertain. Germline V CDR1 and CDR2: LNHDA, SQIVND (reference sequence). This CDR3 contains 14 residues. The CDR3 reads CASSMGSATYGQYF. In nucleotides, the CDR3 is TGTGCCAGTAGTATGGGGTCAGCAACCTACGGGCAGTACTTC.

Ten or more counts support this clonotype. This chain links TRBV12-3 or TRBV12-4 with TRBJ2-1; D gene ambiguous. This CDR3 is built from 13 residues. The V end lost 6 bases, the J end lost 6 bases, and 12 bases lay between the germline ends. The CDR3 is CASSYSLSNEQFF. Here the CDR3 DNA reads TGTGCCAGCAGCTATTCCCTAAGCAATGAGCAGTTCTTC.

This clonotype occurred a few times. Given a much more abundant clone one base away, this may be a read error. The chain employs TRBV20-1 and TRBJ2-5, with 12 bases matching TRBD2. Germline V lookup: CDR1 DFQATT, CDR2 SNEGSKA (reference sequence). The CDR3 runs to 12 residues. The CDR3 nucleotides are TGCAGGGCGACTAGCGGGGGTGAGACCCAGTACTTC. Amino acid sequence: CRATSGGETQYF.

With regard to this clonotype: No conserved phenylalanine or tryptophan ends this CDR3, so it is likely a read error. V and J are TRBV20-1 and TRBJ2-7; D perhaps matches TRBD2 (6 bases). Germline CDR1 and CDR2: DFQATT and SNEGSKA (reference sequence). CDR3 length: 12 residues. The chain's CDR3 is CKAGTLSYEQYL. The CDR3 DNA sequence: TGCAAGGCGGGGACCCTGTCCTACGAGCAGTACCTC.

Comment on this clonotype: This may stem from a read error, because a much larger clone lies one nucleotide away. The J gene is TRBJ2-3, the V gene TRBV30; 9 bases line up with TRBD2. Germline V gives CDR1 GTSNPN, CDR2 SVGIG (reference sequence). CDR3 size: 19 residues. This CDR3 is CGWSVPPQGAGGSTDTQYF. In DNA form, the CDR3 reads TGTGGCTGGAGTGTACCCCCCCAGGGAGCGGGGGGAAGCACAGATACGCAGTATTTT.

About this clonotype itself: Just one base apart from a much larger clone, this may be a read error. J is TRBJ2-7 and V is TRBV20-1, with 7 positions matching TRBD2. The junction had 16 bases not matched to a gene; V was cut back by 0 bases and J by 5 bases. This CDR3 comprises 17 residues. Germline CDR1 is DFQATT and CDR2 is SNEGSKA (reference sequence). CDR3 loop: CSARDSRTCGSRDEQYF. The CDR3 DNA is TGCAGTGCTAGAGATAGTAGGACTTGCGGGAGTAGGGACGAGCAGTACTTC.

The chain employs TRBV21-1 and TRBJ2-7; the D call of TRBD2 is as the table states it, not checked on the DNA. TRBV21-1 is a recognized pseudogene. The CDR3 extends over 16 amino acids. In nucleotides, the CDR3 is TGTGCCAGCAGCAAAGCTAGTGAGCCCTCGACCAACGAGCAGTACTTC. This gives the protein CASSKASEPSTNEQYF.

In this sample, this clonotype turned up a few times. V usage is TRBV12-3 or TRBV12-4 and J usage is TRBJ1-2; D perhaps matches TRBD1 (6 bases). V gave up 6 bases and J gave up 2 bases, with 10 bases separating them. The CDR3 is 13 residues long. In DNA, the CDR3 is TGTGCCAGCAGATCGGACAGCAACTATGGCTACACCTTC. Its translation is CASRSDSNYGYTF.